The clone carrying this T cell receptor (beta chain) has ten or more counts. Its antigen is as yet unknown. Single TCR cDNA molecules each had their own unique molecular identifier. Using its own MiXCR run on the 5' RACE reads, TCRdb lists one record per CDR3 protein. The table has 20,000 to 25,000 distinct CDR3 sequences, around 2.8% seen once; the top ten hold just under 8%. Trimming took 6 bases from V and 3 from J, leaving 14 bases between them. Per germline, CDR1 ENHRY and CDR2 SYGVKD. The CDR3 is 14 residues long. Described time point: sample taken at primary tumor resection. A total of approximately 70 untreated early-stage non-small cell lung cancer patients served as donors. Unsorted whole RNA samples from tumor, nontumor lung or frozen PBMC were sequenced. This sample was included in a study of spatial heterogeneity in lung cancer. About the research overall: In tumor regions TCR transcript counts correlated strongly with a matched bulk RNA-seq T cell module score. General study findings and limits: Expanded intratumoral alpha and beta TCR counts tracked tumor mutation counts.

The material was lung tumor tissue, obtained at surgery. The receptor was derived from a male donor with early-stage non-small cell lung cancer. V and J are TRBV10-3 and TRBJ2-5; D is undetermined. Here the CDR3 DNA reads TGTGCCATCAGGATTGGACCGGGCGAAGAGACCCAGTACTTC. It is translated as CAIRIGPGEETQYF.